These 18 T cell receptor beta chains were all obtained from the same sample, sequenced in a study of blood T cell repertoires in COVID-19. TCRdb's copy holds only in-frame clones and misses some; the assay was immunoSEQ multiplex PCR. This table holds fewer than 350,000 clones, approximately 91% found once. Sequenced input: PBMCs or T cells enriched from blood (not recorded which). The receptors were sampled from a woman aged 30 to 39 who had recovered from COVID-19.

The rearrangement joins TRBV9 to TRBJ1-1; D unresolved. Trimming cost V 0 bases and J 2 bases, with 11 bases left between them. This CDR3 has 15 amino acids. Per germline, CDR1 SGDLS and CDR2 YYNGEE. CDR3 protein: CASSVGWGGNTEAFF. CDR3 coding DNA: TGTGCCAGCAGCGTAGGATGGGGAGGCAACACTGAAGCTTTCTTT.

This sequence joins TRBV27 and TRBJ2-5, with TRBD1 identical over 8 bases. Trimming cost V 4 bases and J 5 bases; bases outside gene matches: 6. Per the germline V gene, CDR1 is MNHEY and CDR2 is SMNVEV (reference sequence). The CDR3 spans 14 residues. The CDR3 sequence: CASSSLDREETQYF. CDR3 nucleotides: TGTGCCAGCAGTTCCTTGGACAGGGAGGAGACCCAGTACTTC.

V is TRBV13 and J is TRBJ2-1, with D perhaps TRBD2 (7 bases). Germline-derived CDR1 and CDR2 are PRHDT and FYEKMQ (reference sequence). Trimming pared 1 base from V and 10 bases from J, leaving 17 bases between. The CDR3 length is 15 residues. CDR3 residues: CASSLVGGAPKEQFF. DNA of the CDR3: TGTGCCAGCAGCTTAGTGGGGGGGGCCCCCAAGGAGCAGTTCTTC.

The chain couples TRBV28 to TRBJ1-2; possible D gene TRBD1, 6 bases. V shed 9 bases and J shed 6 bases, with 20 bases lying between them. The CDR3 has 14 residues. The V gene's germline CDR1 is MDHEN and CDR2 SYDVKM. The CDR3 is CASTFRQGRNGYTF. The CDR3 nucleotides read TGTGCCAGTACCTTTCGGCAGGGGAGAAATGGCTACACCTTC.

The genes are TRBV18 and TRBJ2-7; TRBD1 agrees at 11 bases. Germline CDR1 is KGHSH and CDR2 is LQKENI. This CDR3 has 15 residues. Trimming cost V 2 bases and J 4 bases; bases outside gene matches: 4. CDR3: CASSPVDRGRYEQYF. CDR3 nucleotides: TGTGCCAGCTCACCAGTGGACAGGGGGCGGTACGAGCAGTACTTC.

The V gene is TRBV2, the J gene TRBJ1-2; the D gene is possibly TRBD1 (6 bases). The CDR3 covers 14 residues. Germline CDR1 and CDR2: SNHLY and FYNNEI. V lost 7 bases, J lost 3 bases, and 15 bases lay in between. The CDR3 spells CASILVTGHYGYTF. The CDR3 DNA sequence: TGTGCCAGCATACTCGTTACAGGGCACTATGGCTACACCTTC.

The V call is TRBV7-9, the J call TRBJ2-3; TRBD1 or TRBD2 may be the D gene (6 bases each). Trimming removed 10 bases at V and 2 bases at J, with 22 bases between. Germline lookup yields CDR1 SEHNR and CDR2 FQNEAQ (reference sequence). This CDR3 region has 16 residues. CDR3: CATRRGSGTFTDTQYF. In DNA form, the CDR3 reads TGTGCCACCAGGAGGGGGAGCGGTACCTTCACAGATACGCAGTATTTT.

The chain carries TRBV14 and TRBJ2-7; possible D gene TRBD2, 5 bases. Trimming pared 3 bases from V and 7 bases from J, leaving 10 bases between. Germline values: CDR1 SGHDN, CDR2 FVKESK. The CDR3 runs 12 residues. The CDR3, as DNA: TGTGCCAGCAGCCACCCTTGGGAGGAGCAGTACTTC. Translating gives CASSHPWEEQYF.

This sequence joins TRBV28 and TRBJ2-3, with a tentative D call TRBD2 (5 bases). Trimming shortened V by 6 bases and J by 0 bases, and 7 bases separated the two germline ends. CDR1 and CDR2 (germline): MDHEN, SYDVKM. The CDR3 loop spans 13 amino acids. This chain's CDR3 is CASRLASTDTQYF. CDR3 nucleotides: TGTGCCAGCAGGCTAGCTAGCACAGATACGCAGTATTTT.

This clone has just one count. The chain recombines TRBV6-2 or TRBV6-3 with TRBJ1-4; 7 bases match TRBD1. V shed 5 bases, J shed 7 bases, and the junction held 7 bases outside the gene matches. The CDR3 is 14 amino acids. Germline CDR1 is MNHEY and CDR2 is SVGEGT. CDR3 nucleotides: TGTGCCAGCAGTCAAGCCGGGACAGCTGAAAAACTGTTTTTT. The encoded protein is CASSQAGTAEKLFF.

This clone was seen only once. This chain uses TRBV2 with TRBJ2-2; weak D call: TRBD2 (6 bases). CDR3 size: 14 residues. Trimming cost V 8 bases and J 2 bases, with 12 bases left between them. Per the germline V gene, CDR1 is SNHLY and CDR2 is FYNNEI. Here the CDR3 reads CASSGLVNTGELFF. CDR3 coding DNA: TGTGCCAGCTCGGGACTCGTAAACACCGGGGAGCTGTTTTTT.

The chain employs TRBV19 and TRBJ1-2, with TRBD1 matching over 8 bases. Germline V lookup: CDR1 LNHDA, CDR2 SQIVND (reference sequence). Germline trimming cut 7 bases from V and 8 bases from J; bases unmatched to any gene: 9. This CDR3 has 13 residues. CDR3: CASMTGALRGYTF. For the CDR3, the DNA is TGTGCCAGTATGACAGGGGCACTACGCGGCTACACCTTC.

This sequence joins TRBV19 and TRBJ1-1, with D possibly TRBD1 on 6 matching bases. The ends were cut back, 7 bases at V and 3 bases at J, with 18 bases in the middle. The CDR3 sequence is 15 residues long. CDR1 and CDR2 (germline): LNHDA, SQIVND (reference sequence). CDR3 loop: CASKHFQGIYTEAFF. CDR3 DNA sequence: TGTGCCAGTAAACATTTCCAGGGGATTTACACTGAAGCTTTCTTT. Full variable domain (remainder filled in from reference TRBV19 and TRBJ1-1): DGGITQSPKYLFRKEGQNVTLSCEQNLNHDAMYWYRQDPGQGLRLIYYSQIVNDFQKGDIAEGYSVSREKKESFPLTVTSAQKNPTAFYLCASKHFQGIYTEAFFGQGTRLTVV.

The chain couples TRBV27 to TRBJ2-2; 12 bases fit TRBD2. The V gene end was trimmed by 6 bases and the J gene end by 4 bases; junction bases not matched to a gene: 6. The CDR3 sequence is 16 residues long. CDR1 and CDR2 from the germline V gene are MNHEY and SMNVEV (reference sequence). The CDR3 region has the DNA TGTGCCAGCAGGGAGACTAGCGGGAGCCCCACCGGGGAGCTGTTTTTT. This translates into CASRETSGSPTGELFF.

The chain carries TRBV5-1 and TRBJ1-3; no definite D call. The CDR3 has 16 residues. In germline, CDR1 is SGHRS, CDR2 YFSETQ. V dropped 0 bases and J dropped 0 bases, with 10 bases sitting between them. CDR3 DNA sequence: TGCGCCAGCAGCTTGGTCCAGATTTACTCTGGAAACACCATATATTTT. This gives the protein CASSLVQIYSGNTIYF.

The J gene is TRBJ1-5, the V gene TRBV15; D uncertain. V was clipped by 5 bases and J by 6 bases, with 11 bases between them. The CDR3 consists of 13 residues. Germline V gene data show CDR1 as LNHNV and CDR2 as YYDKDF (reference sequence). Here the CDR3 reads CATSPRSGQPQHF. The DNA of the CDR3 is TGTGCCACCAGCCCAAGGTCAGGTCAGCCCCAGCATTTT.

This clone has a handful of counts. J is TRBJ1-4 and V is TRBV4-1, with D uncertain. Per germline, CDR1 MGHRA and CDR2 YSYEKL. This CDR3 has 18 residues. V gave up 3 bases and J gave up 0 bases, with 17 bases separating them. CDR3 coding DNA: TGCGCCAGCAGCCAGACATCAATAAACACTGCAACTAATGAAAAACTGTTTTTT. Residues: CASSQTSINTATNEKLFF.

This clone was seen at least ten times. The chain uses TRBV19 and TRBJ1-2, with 9 positions matching TRBD1. Germline V gene data show CDR1 as LNHDA and CDR2 as SQIVND (reference sequence). CDR3 length: 15 amino acids. Trimming took 11 bases from V and 8 from J; bases not matched to a gene: 18. The CDR3 coding sequence is TGTGCCTCAACAAACCGGGCACAGGGGGCTCGGGGCTACACCTTC. Translating gives CASTNRAQGARGYTF.